Reported below is one T cell receptor (beta chain). What it binds is unknown. The data are from a study of cytomegalovirus exposure and HLA in healthy donors. Study-level results: Data from an earlier analysis indicated that most TCR beta V segments were productive either about 87% or about 30% of the time.

Amplification used 60 Vbeta primers and 13 Jbeta primers. This table comes from immunoSEQ multiplex PCR, and its TCRdb copy is limited to in-frame clones, with some not included. The sample shows 130,000 to 150,000 clones, about four fifths of them seen only once. Sequenced: PBMCs. This receptor was taken from a man aged 30 to 39 in good health and CMV-seronegative.

CDR3 sequence (DNA): TGTGCCAGCAGCAAAAGCGAGGATATTTTAGGCATTTCACCCCTCCACTTT. As protein: CASSKSEDILGISPLHF. The genes are TRBV21-1 and TRBJ1-6. TRBV21-1 is a pseudogene. The CDR3 has 17 amino acids.